A single sample gave rise to the 20 T cell receptor beta chains below, sequenced in a study of blood T cell repertoires in COVID-19. The table came from immunoSEQ multiplex PCR; TCRdb's copy has only in-frame clones and leaves some out. Seen here are roughly 160,000 clones, roughly 84% observed once, and the top ten hold 15% to 20%. The source material was PBMCs or T cells enriched from blood (not recorded which). Receptor source: a man aged 60 to 75 who had recovered from COVID-19.

The chain carries TRBV6-5 and TRBJ2-7, with 7 bases that match TRBD1. V was pared by 0 bases and J by 3 bases, with 8 bases of the junction left unmatched. The CDR3 is 16 residues long. The germline gives CDR1 MNHEY, CDR2 SVGAGI. CDR3 nucleotides: TGTGCCAGCAGTTACTCGTATTTCAACAGGGGCTACGAGCAGTACTTC. Translation gives CASSYSYFNRGYEQYF.

The chain combines TRBV5-1 with TRBJ2-2, with D tentatively TRBD2 (6 bases). CDR1 is SGHRS and CDR2 is YFSETQ in the germline V gene. This CDR3 has 17 residues. The V end lost 4 bases, the J end lost 5 bases, and 21 bases lay between the germline ends. The CDR3 nucleotides read TGCGCCAGCAGCGGGCGGGCCTCAGCGGGTATTACCGGGGAGCTGTTTTTT. Translating it yields CASSGRASAGITGELFF.

This clone showed up just a few times. The J gene is TRBJ1-2, the V gene TRBV11-2; weak D call: TRBD1 (6 bases). The CDR3 is 14 amino acids. Germline-derived CDR1 and CDR2 are SGHAT and FQNNGV. The V end was cut by 5 bases, the J end by 4 bases, with 14 bases between. CDR3 loop: CASSPGTRLYGYTF. In DNA, the CDR3 is TGTGCCAGCAGCCCCGGGACAAGGCTCTATGGCTACACCTTC.

The rearrangement uses TRBV2 and TRBJ2-5, with 11 bases lining up with TRBD2. CDR3 length equals 15 residues. CDR1 and CDR2 from the germline V gene are SNHLY and FYNNEI. After removal of 6 bases from V and 2 bases from J, the junction contained 5 bases not matched to a gene. The CDR3 spells CASSARLAGQETQYF. CDR3 DNA sequence: TGTGCCAGCAGCGCAAGACTAGCGGGACAAGAGACCCAGTACTTC.

The gene calls are TRBV4-1 and TRBJ2-3; 7 bases fit TRBD2. Germline loops: CDR1 MGHRA, CDR2 YSYEKL. V was clipped by 2 bases and J by 3 bases; unmatched bases: 5. CDR3 length: 15 amino acids. The CDR3 loop reads CASSQQRGTTDTQYF. The CDR3 DNA is TGCGCCAGCAGCCAACAGCGGGGAACGACAGATACGCAGTATTTT.

The chain employs TRBV6-5 and TRBJ1-1, with unresolved D. The germline CDR1 and CDR2 sequences are MNHEY and SVGAGI. This CDR3 spans 14 amino acids. V was trimmed by 1 base and J by 1 base, leaving 7 bases between them. Written as DNA, the CDR3 is TGTGCCAGCAGTTACTTTCGCGCGAACACTGAAGCTTTCTTT. Translated, it gives CASSYFRANTEAFF.

The chain carries TRBV19 and TRBJ2-2, with 7 bases aligning to TRBD2. After removal of 5 bases from V and 4 bases from J, the junction contained 7 bases not matched to a gene. The CDR3 is 15 residues long. Germline V gene data show CDR1 as LNHDA and CDR2 as SQIVND (reference sequence). In DNA form, the CDR3 reads TGTGCCAGTAGTGTGGGGAGGGCCAGCACCGGGGAGCTGTTTTTT. Amino acid sequence: CASSVGRASTGELFF. Full variable domain (outside the CDR3, taken from reference TRBV19 and TRBJ2-2): DGGITQSPKYLFRKEGQNVTLSCEQNLNHDAMYWYRQDPGQGLRLIYYSQIVNDFQKGDIAEGYSVSREKKESFPLTVTSAQKNPTAFYLCASSVGRASTGELFFGEGSRLTVL.

The rearrangement uses TRBV27 and TRBJ2-1, with a weak D call TRBD1 (7 bases). Trimming left V 2 bases short and J 2 bases short, with 13 bases between. This CDR3 is 16 amino acids long. The V gene's germline CDR1 is MNHEY and CDR2 SMNVEV (reference sequence). The CDR3: CASSLRSGGTYNEQFF. CDR3 sequence (DNA): TGTGCCAGCAGTTTAAGGTCAGGGGGGACCTACAATGAGCAGTTCTTC.

This chain joins TRBV6-5 and TRBJ1-6, with a weak D call TRBD1 (5 bases). CDR3 length equals 13 residues. Germline V gives CDR1 MNHEY, CDR2 SVGAGI. The ends were cut back, 7 bases at V and 9 bases at J, with 13 bases in the middle. The CDR3 protein is CASTGGKSSPLHF. CDR3 DNA: TGTGCCAGCACGGGGGGGAAGAGTTCACCCCTCCACTTT.

This clone was seen a handful of times. The chain links TRBV5-5 to TRBJ2-1, with 13 bases aligning to TRBD2. Germline-derived CDR1 and CDR2 are SGHKS and YYEKEE (reference sequence). V trimming: 3 bases; J trimming: 10 bases; junction bases outside the gene matches: 10. The length of the CDR3 is 16 residues. The CDR3 is CASSSPGLAGFREQFF. Written as DNA, the CDR3 is TGTGCCAGCAGCTCACCGGGACTAGCGGGATTCCGGGAGCAGTTCTTC.

This chain uses TRBV27 with TRBJ1-6; a weak D match, TRBD1 (6 bases). The CDR3 has 16 residues. Deletions cut 5 bases from V and 12 bases from J, with 23 bases between. The germline gives CDR1 MNHEY, CDR2 SMNVEV (reference sequence). For the CDR3, the DNA is TGTGCCAGCAGTCTAGGCCTCTACAGGGACCCAGAACCCCTCCACTTT. It specifies CASSLGLYRDPEPLHF.

This clone was detected once. This rearrangement joins TRBV15 to TRBJ1-1; 7 bases agree with TRBD1. From germline, CDR1 is LNHNV and CDR2 YYDKDF (reference sequence). This CDR3 is 14 amino acids long. V shed 4 bases and J 1 base; nucleotides not matched to a gene: 3. The CDR3 bases are TGTGCCACCAGCATTGGGACAGCGAACACTGAAGCTTTCTTT. Its protein is CATSIGTANTEAFF. The full variable domain, completed using reference TRBV15 and TRBJ1-1, is DAMVIQNPRYQVTQFGKPVTLSCSQTLNHNVMYWYQQKSSQAPKLLFHYYDKDFNNEADTPDNFQSRRPNTSFCFLDIRSPGLGDTAMYLCATSIGTANTEAFFGQGTRLTVV.

CDR3 residues: CASSTGTAGANVLTF. The CDR3 coding sequence is TGTGCCAGCAGTACCGGGACAGCTGGGGCCAACGTCCTGACTTTC. The rearrangement uses TRBV27 and TRBJ2-6, with 7 bases aligning to TRBD1. J lost 2 bases, V lost 5 bases, and 3 bases had no gene match. The CDR3 covers 15 residues. The germline CDR1 and CDR2 sequences are MNHEY and SMNVEV (reference sequence).

The V and J genes are TRBV28 and TRBJ1-1; D unclear. Germline V CDR1 and CDR2: MDHEN, SYDVKM. The CDR3 has 13 residues. Trimming shortened V by 4 bases and J by 4 bases, and 10 bases separated the two germline ends. CDR3: CASSSDMATEAFF. CDR3 DNA sequence: TGTGCCAGCAGTTCCGACATGGCCACTGAAGCTTTCTTT.

The count of this clone is one. V usage is TRBV19 and J usage is TRBJ1-6; TRBD1 matches at 7 bases. Germline V gene data show CDR1 as LNHDA and CDR2 as SQIVND (reference sequence). This CDR3 region has 16 residues. Germline trimming cut 5 bases from V and 5 bases from J; bases unmatched to any gene: 9. This CDR3 reads CASSSQGPGNNSPLHF. The CDR3 nucleotides read TGTGCCAGTAGTTCACAGGGGCCCGGTAATAATTCACCCCTCCACTTT.

This clone was found a few times. This rearrangement joins TRBV6-5 to TRBJ1-4; 7 bases fit TRBD1. With 2 bases clipped from V and 8 bases from J, the junction kept 5 bases outside the gene matches. This CDR3 comprises 14 residues. Germline CDR1 reads MNHEY; CDR2 reads SVGAGI. CDR3 nucleotides: TGTGCCAGCAGTTACCTGACAGGGAGGGAAAAACTGTTTTTT. Translated: CASSYLTGREKLFF.

In this sample, this clone turned up a few times. V and J are TRBV7-2 and TRBJ2-3; 7 bases map to TRBD2. V gave up 5 bases and J gave up 6 bases; unmatched junction bases: 5. This CDR3 has 13 residues. Germline V lookup: CDR1 SGHTA, CDR2 FQGNSA. The CDR3 spells CASSQRLADTQYF. In nucleotides, the CDR3 is TGTGCCAGCAGCCAGAGACTAGCCGATACGCAGTATTTT.

This clone appeared a single time. The rearrangement joins TRBV19 to TRBJ2-4; tentatively, D is TRBD1 (6 bases). The CDR3 totals 15 residues. The germline V gene has CDR1 LNHDA and CDR2 SQIVND (reference sequence). V lost 7 bases to trimming and J lost 5 bases, with 18 bases between them. This chain's CDR3 is CASTKPGTTQNIQYF. The DNA for the CDR3 is TGTGCCAGTACTAAACCGGGGACAACTCAAAACATTCAGTACTTC.

The chain couples TRBV27 to TRBJ2-5; TRBD2 is a possible D gene (5 bases). The ends were cut back, 3 bases at V and 5 bases at J, with 16 bases in the middle. CDR3 size: 15 residues. Germline V CDR1 and CDR2: MNHEY, SMNVEV (reference sequence). CDR3 nucleotides: TGTGCCAGCAGTTTCGGTTCCGGGGTCGGGGAGACCCAGTACTTC. Its translation: CASSFGSGVGETQYF.

The chain employs TRBV4-2 and TRBJ1-5, with a tentative D call TRBD1 (5 bases). The CDR3 has 19 residues. Germline CDR1 is LGHNA and CDR2 is YNFKEQ. The V end lost 0 bases, the J end lost 0 bases, and 18 bases lay between the germline ends. CDR3 bases: TGTGCCAGCAGCCAAGATCCCGGCTGGGGGGTAGGTAGCAATCAGCCCCAGCATTTT. Its protein is CASSQDPGWGVGSNQPQHF.